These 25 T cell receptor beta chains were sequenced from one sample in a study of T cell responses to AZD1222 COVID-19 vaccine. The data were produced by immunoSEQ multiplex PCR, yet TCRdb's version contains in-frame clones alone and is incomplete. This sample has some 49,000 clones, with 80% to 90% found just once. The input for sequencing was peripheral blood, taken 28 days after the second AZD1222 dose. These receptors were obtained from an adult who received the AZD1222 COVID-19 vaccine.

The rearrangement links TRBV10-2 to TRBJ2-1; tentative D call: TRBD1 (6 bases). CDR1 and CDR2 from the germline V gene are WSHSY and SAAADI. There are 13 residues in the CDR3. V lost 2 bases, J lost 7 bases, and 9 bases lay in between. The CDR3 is CASSETGRNEQFF. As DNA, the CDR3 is TGCGCCAGCAGTGAGACAGGGAGAAATGAGCAGTTCTTC.

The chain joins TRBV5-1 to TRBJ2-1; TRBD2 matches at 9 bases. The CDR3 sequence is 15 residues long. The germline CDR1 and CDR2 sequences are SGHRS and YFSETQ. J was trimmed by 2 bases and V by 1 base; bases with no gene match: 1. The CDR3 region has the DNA TGCGCCAGCAGCTTGAGACTAGCGGCCTACAATGAGCAGTTCTTC. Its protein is CASSLRLAAYNEQFF.

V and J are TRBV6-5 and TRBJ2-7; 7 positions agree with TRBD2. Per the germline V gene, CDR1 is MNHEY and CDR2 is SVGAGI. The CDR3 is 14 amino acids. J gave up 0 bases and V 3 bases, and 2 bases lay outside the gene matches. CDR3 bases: TGTGCCAGCAGTTATGGGAGGGGCTCCTACGAGCAGTACTTC. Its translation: CASSYGRGSYEQYF.

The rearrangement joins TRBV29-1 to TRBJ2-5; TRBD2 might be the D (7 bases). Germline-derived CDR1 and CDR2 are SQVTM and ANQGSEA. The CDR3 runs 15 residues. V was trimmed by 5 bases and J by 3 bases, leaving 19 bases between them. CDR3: CSVQGLADRKETQYF. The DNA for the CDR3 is TGCAGCGTTCAAGGGCTAGCGGACAGAAAAGAGACCCAGTACTTC.

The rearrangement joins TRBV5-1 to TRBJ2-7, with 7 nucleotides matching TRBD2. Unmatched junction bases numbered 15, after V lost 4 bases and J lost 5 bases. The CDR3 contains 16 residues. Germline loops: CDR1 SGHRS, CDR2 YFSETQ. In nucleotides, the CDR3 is TGCGCCAGCAGCCCAACTAGCGAGCTCATTCGCCACGAGCAGTACTTC. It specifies CASSPTSELIRHEQYF. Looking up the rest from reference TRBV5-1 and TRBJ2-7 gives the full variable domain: KAGVTQTPRYLIKTRGQQVTLSCSPISGHRSVSWYQQTPGQGLQFLFEYFSETQRNKGNFPGRFSGRQFSNSRSEMNVSTLELGDSALYLCASSPTSELIRHEQYFGPGTRLTVT.

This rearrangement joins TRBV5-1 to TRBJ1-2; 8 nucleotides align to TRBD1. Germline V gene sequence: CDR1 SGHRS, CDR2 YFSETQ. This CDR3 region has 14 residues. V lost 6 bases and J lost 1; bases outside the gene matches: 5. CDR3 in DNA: TGCGCCAGCACCCGGACAGGGAGTAACTATGGCTACACCTTC. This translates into CASTRTGSNYGYTF.

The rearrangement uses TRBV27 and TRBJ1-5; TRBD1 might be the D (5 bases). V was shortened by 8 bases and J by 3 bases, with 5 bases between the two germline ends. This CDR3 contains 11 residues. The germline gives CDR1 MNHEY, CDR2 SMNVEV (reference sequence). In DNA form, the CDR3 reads TGTGCCAGCGGGGCCAATCAGCCCCAGCATTTT. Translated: CASGANQPQHF.

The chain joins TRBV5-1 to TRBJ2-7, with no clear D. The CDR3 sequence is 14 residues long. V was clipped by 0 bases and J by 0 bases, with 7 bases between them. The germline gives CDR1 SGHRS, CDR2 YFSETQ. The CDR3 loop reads CASSLGPSSYEQYF. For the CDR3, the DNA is TGCGCCAGCAGCTTGGGTCCTAGCTCCTACGAGCAGTACTTC.

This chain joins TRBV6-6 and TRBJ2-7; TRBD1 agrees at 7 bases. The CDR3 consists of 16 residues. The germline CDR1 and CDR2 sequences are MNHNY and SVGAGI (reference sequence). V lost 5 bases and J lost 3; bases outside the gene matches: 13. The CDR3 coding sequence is TGTGCCAGCAGTCAAATCCCGGGACAGCCAGACTACGAGCAGTACTTC. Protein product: CASSQIPGQPDYEQYF.

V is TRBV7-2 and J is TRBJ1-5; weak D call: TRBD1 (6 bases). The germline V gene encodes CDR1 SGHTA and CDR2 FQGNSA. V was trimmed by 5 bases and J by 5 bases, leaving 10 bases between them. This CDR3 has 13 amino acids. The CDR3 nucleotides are TGTGCCAGCAGCAGACAGGCCCATCAGCCCCAGCATTTT. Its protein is CASSRQAHQPQHF.

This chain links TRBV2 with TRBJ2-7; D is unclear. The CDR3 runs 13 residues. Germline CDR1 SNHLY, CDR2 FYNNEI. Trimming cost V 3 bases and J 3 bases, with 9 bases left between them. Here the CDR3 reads CASSEQASYEQYF. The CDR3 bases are TGTGCCAGCAGTGAGCAGGCTAGCTACGAGCAGTACTTC.

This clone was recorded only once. CDR3 amino acids: CASSYSGGRAGNWNEQYF. In nucleotides, the CDR3 is TGTGCCAGCAGTTACTCGGGCGGGAGGGCCGGGAATTGGAACGAGCAGTACTTC. This chain connects TRBV6-2 or TRBV6-3 to TRBJ2-7; 9 bases fit TRBD2. The ends lost 0 bases at V and 5 bases at J; junction bases unmatched: 14. CDR1 and CDR2 from the germline V gene are MNHEY and SVGEGT. This CDR3 region has 18 residues.

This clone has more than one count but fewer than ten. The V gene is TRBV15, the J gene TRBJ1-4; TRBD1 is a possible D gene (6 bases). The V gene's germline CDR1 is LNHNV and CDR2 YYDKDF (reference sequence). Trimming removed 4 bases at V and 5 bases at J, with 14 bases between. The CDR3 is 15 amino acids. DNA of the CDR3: TGTGCCACCAGCATTATCAGGGGCCCAAATGAAAAACTGTTTTTT. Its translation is CATSIIRGPNEKLFF.

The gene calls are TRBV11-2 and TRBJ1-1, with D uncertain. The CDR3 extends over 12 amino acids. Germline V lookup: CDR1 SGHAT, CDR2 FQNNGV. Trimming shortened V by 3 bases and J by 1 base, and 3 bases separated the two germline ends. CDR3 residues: CASSFQNTEAFF. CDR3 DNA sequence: TGTGCCAGCAGCTTTCAGAACACTGAAGCTTTCTTT.

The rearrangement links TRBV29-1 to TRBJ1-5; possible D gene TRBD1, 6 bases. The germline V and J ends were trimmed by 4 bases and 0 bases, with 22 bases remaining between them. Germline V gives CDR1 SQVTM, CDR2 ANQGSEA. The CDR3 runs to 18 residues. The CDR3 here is CSVGRGAPAVNSNQPQHF. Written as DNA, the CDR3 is TGCAGCGTTGGGCGGGGGGCACCAGCTGTAAATAGCAATCAGCCCCAGCATTTT.

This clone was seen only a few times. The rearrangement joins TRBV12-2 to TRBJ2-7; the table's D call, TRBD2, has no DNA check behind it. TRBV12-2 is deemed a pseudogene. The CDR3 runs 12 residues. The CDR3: CASRLTTYEQYF. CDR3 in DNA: TGTGCAAGTCGCTTGACTACCTACGAGCAGTACTTC.

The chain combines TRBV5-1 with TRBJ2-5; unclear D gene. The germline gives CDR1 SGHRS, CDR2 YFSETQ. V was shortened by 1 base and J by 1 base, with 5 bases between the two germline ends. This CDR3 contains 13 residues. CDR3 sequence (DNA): TGCGCCAGCAGCTTGTGGGTCCAAGAGACCCAGTACTTC. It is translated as CASSLWVQETQYF.

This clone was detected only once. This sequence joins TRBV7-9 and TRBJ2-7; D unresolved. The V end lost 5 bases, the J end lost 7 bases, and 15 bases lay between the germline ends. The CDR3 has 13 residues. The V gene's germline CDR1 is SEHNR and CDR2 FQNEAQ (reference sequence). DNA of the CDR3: TGTGCCAGCAGCCTCTCCCCGGAGTCAGAGCAGTACTTC. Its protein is CASSLSPESEQYF. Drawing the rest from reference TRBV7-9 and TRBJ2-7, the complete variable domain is DTGVSQNPRHKITKRGQNVTFRCDPISEHNRLYWYRQTLGQGPEFLTYFQNEAQLEKSRLLSDRFSAERPKGSFSTLEIQRTEQGDSAMYLCASSLSPESEQYFGPGTRLTVT.

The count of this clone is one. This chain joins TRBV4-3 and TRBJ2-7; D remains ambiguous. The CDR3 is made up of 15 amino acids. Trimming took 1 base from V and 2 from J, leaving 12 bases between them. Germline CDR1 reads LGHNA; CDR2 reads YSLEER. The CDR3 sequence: CASSQGWALAYEQYF. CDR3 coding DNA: TGCGCCAGCAGCCAAGGGTGGGCTCTAGCCTACGAGCAGTACTTC.

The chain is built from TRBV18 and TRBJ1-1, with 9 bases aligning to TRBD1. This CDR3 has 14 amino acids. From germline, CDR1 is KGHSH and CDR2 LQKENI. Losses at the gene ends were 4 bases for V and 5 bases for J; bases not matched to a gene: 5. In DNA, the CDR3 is TGTGCCAGCTCACAGGACAGGGGCGGGACTGAAGCTTTCTTT. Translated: CASSQDRGGTEAFF.

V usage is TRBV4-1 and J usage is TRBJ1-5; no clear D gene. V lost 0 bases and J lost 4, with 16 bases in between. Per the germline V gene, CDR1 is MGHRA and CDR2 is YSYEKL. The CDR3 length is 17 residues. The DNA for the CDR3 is TGCGCCAGCAGCCAAGATGGACGGCGAAGCATGAATCAGCCCCAGCATTTT. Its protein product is CASSQDGRRSMNQPQHF.

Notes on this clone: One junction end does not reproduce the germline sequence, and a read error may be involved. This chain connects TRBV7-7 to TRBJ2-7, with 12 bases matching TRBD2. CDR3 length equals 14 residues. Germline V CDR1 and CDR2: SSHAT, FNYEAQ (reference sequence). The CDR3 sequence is CASSLLAGGGEQYF. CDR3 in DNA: TGTGCTAGCAGCCTTCTAGCGGGAGGGGGTGAGCAGTACTTC.

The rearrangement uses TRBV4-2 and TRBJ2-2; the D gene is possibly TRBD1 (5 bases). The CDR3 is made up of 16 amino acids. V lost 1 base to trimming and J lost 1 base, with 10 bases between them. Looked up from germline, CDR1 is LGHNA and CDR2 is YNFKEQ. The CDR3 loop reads CASSQVAQENTGELFF. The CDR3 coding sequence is TGTGCCAGCAGCCAAGTGGCACAGGAGAACACCGGGGAGCTGTTTTTT.

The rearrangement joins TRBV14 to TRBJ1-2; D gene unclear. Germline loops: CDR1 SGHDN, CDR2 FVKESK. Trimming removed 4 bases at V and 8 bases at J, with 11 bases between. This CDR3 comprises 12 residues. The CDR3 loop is CASSPRLGGYTF. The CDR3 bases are TGTGCCAGCAGCCCGCGGTTAGGAGGCTACACCTTC.

The CDR3 nucleotides read TGCGCCAGCAGCCAAGTGGGCCAGCCCCAGCATTTT. Its protein product is CASSQVGQPQHF. The chain combines TRBV4-1 with TRBJ1-5; D remains unclear. The germline CDR1 and CDR2 sequences are MGHRA and YSYEKL. The V end lost 1 base, the J end lost 7 bases, and 5 bases lay between the germline ends. The CDR3 has 12 amino acids.